The clone carrying this TCR beta chain was seen once. In the original analysis: Researchers report that nucleated cell counts were estimated from reference gene primer amplification. TCRdb's copy holds only in-frame clones and misses some; the assay was immunoSEQ multiplex PCR. Clonal size and the V and J genes are those of that table, whereas D and trimming came from the DNA. The table lists around 95,000 clones, 85% of them singletons, with roughly 12% in the top ten. The data were taken from a study of blood T cell repertoires in COVID-19. Deletions cut 11 bases from V and 5 bases from J, with 27 bases between. The CDR3 is 16 amino acids. Germline CDR1 and CDR2: LNHNV and YYDKDF (reference sequence).

The source of this sequence is a human donor in a cohort sampled during active COVID-19. The V and J genes are TRBV15 and TRBJ2-5; perhaps TRBD2 as D (6 bases). Material for sequencing was peripheral blood. The CDR3 nucleotides are TGTGCCGCATCAGTGAGACTAGAGCGGGTATGGGAGACCCAGTACTTC. Amino acids: CAASVRLERVWETQYF.